This entry features one TCR beta chain sequence. Its antigen is currently unknown. This sample was included in a study of blood T cells in healthy people across ages. Study-level points and caveats: No conclusive comparison of naive versus antigen-experienced cells was possible with unsorted PBMCs. Naive T cell percentage showed a strong correlation with the diversity of TCR beta. While age rose, TCR beta diversity per million T cells dropped in a roughly linear way.

It was with a sample-barcoded 5' primer and a J-beta primer mix that a second PCR of roughly 7 to 12 cycles was run. TCRdb re-derived calls from the 5' RACE reads in MiXCR, one entry per CDR3 protein. The sample records about 720,000 distinct CDR3 sequences, about 20% being singletons. Each sample had at least 6 million PBMCs isolated. V lost 0 bases, J lost 6 bases, and 9 bases lay in between. From germline, CDR1 is LGHDT and CDR2 YNNKEL (reference sequence). The CDR3 runs to 14 residues. Material for sequencing was blood. The chain couples TRBV3-1 to TRBJ2-1; D gene ambiguous. The sequence derives from a man aged 65 to 79 in good health. Here the CDR3 reads CASSQEGRINEQFF. The CDR3 coding sequence is TGTGCCAGCAGCCAAGAAGGCAGAATCAATGAGCAGTTCTTC.